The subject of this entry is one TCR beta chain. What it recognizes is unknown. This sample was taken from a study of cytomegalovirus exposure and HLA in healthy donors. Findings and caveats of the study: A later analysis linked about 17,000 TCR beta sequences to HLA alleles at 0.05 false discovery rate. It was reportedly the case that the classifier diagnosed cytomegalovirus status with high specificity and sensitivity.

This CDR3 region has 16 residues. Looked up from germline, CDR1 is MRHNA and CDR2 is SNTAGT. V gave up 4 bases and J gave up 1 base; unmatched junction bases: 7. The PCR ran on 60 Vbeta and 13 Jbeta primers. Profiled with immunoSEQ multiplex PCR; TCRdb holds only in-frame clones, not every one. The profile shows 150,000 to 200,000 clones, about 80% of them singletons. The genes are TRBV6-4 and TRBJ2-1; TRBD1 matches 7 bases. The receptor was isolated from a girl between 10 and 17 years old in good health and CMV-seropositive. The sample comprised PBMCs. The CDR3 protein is CASSVSTGLSYNEQFF. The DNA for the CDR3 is TGTGCCAGCAGTGTATCGACAGGGCTTTCCTACAATGAGCAGTTCTTC.